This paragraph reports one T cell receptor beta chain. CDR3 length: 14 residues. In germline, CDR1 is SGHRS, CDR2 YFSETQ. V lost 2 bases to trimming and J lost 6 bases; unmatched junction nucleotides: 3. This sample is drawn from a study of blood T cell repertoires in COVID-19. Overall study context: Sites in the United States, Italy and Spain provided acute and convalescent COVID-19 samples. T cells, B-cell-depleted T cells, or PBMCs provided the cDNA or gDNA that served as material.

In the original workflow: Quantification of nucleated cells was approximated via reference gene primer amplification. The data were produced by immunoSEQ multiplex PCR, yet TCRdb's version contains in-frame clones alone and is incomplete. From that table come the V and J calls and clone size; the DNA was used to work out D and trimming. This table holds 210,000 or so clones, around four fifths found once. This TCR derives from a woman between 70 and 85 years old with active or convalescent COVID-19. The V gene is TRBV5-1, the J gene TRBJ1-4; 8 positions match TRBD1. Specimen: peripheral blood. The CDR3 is CASSLQGGHEKLFF. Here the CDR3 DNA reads TGCGCCAGCAGCTTACAGGGGGGACATGAAAAACTGTTTTTT.